This entry lists 22 T cell receptor beta chains sequenced from one sample in a study of Graves' ophthalmopathy and Graves' hyperthyroidism. The authors amplified TCR beta CDR3 regions from RNA transcripts. First-round RT-PCR employed HTBI primers, with a second-round multiplex PCR after it. TCRdb recomputed calls from the multiplex PCR reads with MiXCR, one row per CDR3 protein. The table has some 750,000 distinct CDR3 sequences, 40% seen once. The sequenced sample was peripheral blood. The origin of the receptors is an adult man with Graves' ophthalmopathy.

This clonotype was counted at least ten times. The junction shows a germline mismatch at one end, possibly a read error. This chain links TRBV29-1 with TRBJ1-5, with 10 bases aligning to TRBD1. CDR3 length equals 14 residues. The germline V gene encodes CDR1 SQVTM and CDR2 ANQGSEA. The CDR3 DNA reads TGCAGCGTCTTTACCGGGACAGGGGTTCAGTCCCAGCATTTT. Its translation: CSVFTGTGVQSQHF.

A note on this clonotype: This may arise from a read error, as a much more abundant clone is one base away. The genes are TRBV25-1 and TRBJ2-3; possible D gene TRBD2, 6 bases. Germline assignment: CDR1 MGHDK and CDR2 SYGVNS. V lost 4 bases and J lost 2, with 19 bases in between. The CDR3 runs to 17 residues. The CDR3 DNA sequence: TGTGCCAGCAGTGGCCCTGAGGAGGGGAGGTACACAGATACGCAGTATTTT. Residues: CASSGPEEGRYTDTQYF.

This clonotype was observed a few times. The rearrangement joins TRBV7-9 to TRBJ2-5, with 7 bases matching TRBD2. The germline CDR1 and CDR2 sequences are SEHNR and FQNEAQ (reference sequence). The J segment lost 3 bases and the V segment lost 3 bases, leaving 10 bases of the junction unmatched. The CDR3 has 16 residues. This chain's CDR3 is CASSFREGAGKETQYF. In DNA, the CDR3 is TGTGCCAGCAGCTTCAGGGAAGGAGCGGGAAAAGAGACCCAGTACTTC.

The sample holds many counts of this clonotype. This chain links TRBV24-1 with TRBJ2-5; D remains ambiguous. Germline V gives CDR1 KGHDR, CDR2 SFDVKD. The CDR3 consists of 15 residues. The V and J ends lost 3 bases and 2 bases respectively, with 12 bases between them. CDR3 in DNA: TGTGCCACCAGTGATCCCCGACCCGGACAAGAGACCCAGTACTTC. Translated, it gives CATSDPRPGQETQYF.

The chain links TRBV5-6 to TRBJ1-2; 8 bases are shared with TRBD1. The CDR3 is 14 amino acids. Germline V gene sequence: CDR1 SGHDT, CDR2 YYEEEE. The ends lost 1 base at V and 4 bases at J; junction bases unmatched: 3. CDR3 sequence reads: CASSLRTGIYGYTF. The CDR3 region has the DNA TGTGCCAGCAGCTTGCGGACAGGGATCTATGGCTACACCTTC.

The sample holds many counts of this clonotype. This sequence joins TRBV11-2 and TRBJ2-5; no reliable D call. CDR1 and CDR2 (germline): SGHAT, FQNNGV. The CDR3 has 13 amino acids. V lost 3 bases and J lost 2, with 7 bases in between. This CDR3 reads CASSLTPQETQYF. Here the CDR3 DNA reads TGTGCCAGCAGCTTGACACCGCAAGAGACCCAGTACTTC.

This clonotype occurred many times. CDR3 sequence (DNA): TGTGCCAGCAGCTTCCGGGACCGTCGAACCGGGGAGCTGTTTTTT. Translation: CASSFRDRRTGELFF. The V call is TRBV7-9, the J call TRBJ2-2; either TRBD1 or TRBD2 may fit D (5 bases each). Trimming removed 3 bases from V and 5 bases from J, with 13 bases in between. The CDR3 is made up of 15 amino acids. The germline gives CDR1 SEHNR, CDR2 FQNEAQ (reference sequence).

This clonotype was seen only a few times. The rearrangement uses TRBV6-6 and TRBJ2-5; D unresolved. Germline V gives CDR1 MNHNY, CDR2 SVGAGI (reference sequence). The CDR3 has 12 amino acids. Trimming removed 6 bases at V and 5 bases at J, with 10 bases between. The CDR3, as DNA: TGTGCCAGCAGGAACACTGAGGAGACCCAGTACTTC. Residues: CASRNTEETQYF.

This clonotype was counted ten times or more. This sequence joins TRBV2 and TRBJ1-2, with 8 bases lining up with TRBD1. The V gene's germline CDR1 is SNHLY and CDR2 FYNNEI. V lost 6 bases, J lost 5 bases, and 2 bases stayed unmatched. The CDR3 has 12 amino acids. The CDR3 loop reads CASSGQGYGYTF. The CDR3 coding sequence is TGTGCCAGCAGCGGACAGGGATATGGCTACACCTTC.

Comment on this clonotype: One junction end does not reproduce the germline sequence, and a read error may be involved. The chain uses TRBV10-3 and TRBJ2-7, with 9 bases that match TRBD1. The CDR3 is made up of 19 amino acids. Germline V gene lookup returns CDR1 ENHRY and CDR2 SYGVKD. CDR3 amino acids: CASSSGTGSVLMGGYEQYF. In DNA form, the CDR3 reads TGTGCCAGCAGTTCAGGGACAGGGTCGGTCTTGATGGGTGGCTACGAGCAGTACTTC.

This clonotype was observed at least ten times. The rearrangement uses TRBV7-9 and TRBJ2-5; D perhaps matches TRBD1 (6 bases). The CDR3 has 12 residues. The V gene's germline CDR1 is SEHNR and CDR2 FQNEAQ (reference sequence). Trimming stripped 9 bases from V and 3 bases from J, with 11 bases between. The CDR3 nucleotides read TGTGCCAGTCACAGGGCTGAAGAGACCCAGTACTTC. It codes for CASHRAEETQYF.

The CDR3 sequence is CAKAGTGGETQYF. The CDR3 nucleotides read TGTGCCAAGGCCGGGACAGGGGGGGAGACCCAGTACTTC. The J gene is TRBJ2-5, the V gene TRBV2; 11 bases are a match to TRBD1. Germline CDR1 reads SNHLY; CDR2 reads FYNNEI. The CDR3 runs to 13 residues. V lost 10 bases to trimming and J lost 5 bases; unmatched junction nucleotides: 6. The full variable domain, completed using reference TRBV2 and TRBJ2-5, is EPEVTQTPSHQVTQMGQEVILRCVPISNHLYFYWYRQILGQKVEFLVSFYNNEISEKSEIFDDQFSVERPDGSNFTLKIRSTKLEDSAMYFCAKAGTGGETQYFGPGTRLLVL.

This clonotype was recorded at least ten times. The V call is TRBV29-1, the J call TRBJ2-7, with no clear D. CDR1 is SQVTM and CDR2 is ANQGSEA in the germline V gene. Trimming cost V 4 bases and J 7 bases, with 11 bases left between them. The CDR3 is 11 amino acids. The CDR3 region is CSVVEKEEQYF. The CDR3 nucleotides are TGCAGCGTTGTGGAAAAAGAGGAGCAGTACTTC.

This chain connects TRBV5-1 to TRBJ2-5; D remains ambiguous. CDR1 is SGHRS, CDR2 YFSETQ, per germline. CDR3 length: 11 amino acids. V lost 3 bases to trimming and J lost 5 bases, with 5 bases between them. The CDR3 sequence is CASSSAETQYF. The CDR3 DNA sequence: TGCGCCAGCAGCTCGGCTGAGACCCAGTACTTC.

The chain uses TRBV20-1 and TRBJ1-4; TRBD1 is a possible D gene (6 bases). V lost 3 bases to trimming and J lost 8 bases, with 19 bases between them. The CDR3 sequence is 15 residues long. Germline CDR1 and CDR2: DFQATT and SNEGSKA (reference sequence). The CDR3 region is CSASIGGRVREKLFF. The CDR3 DNA is TGCAGTGCTAGCATCGGGGGGCGTGTTCGGGAAAAACTGTTTTTT.

There are many counts of this clonotype. V is TRBV24-1 and J is TRBJ1-1, with D unclear. Germline V gene lookup returns CDR1 KGHDR and CDR2 SFDVKD. V gave up 4 bases and J gave up 1 base, with 6 bases separating them. This CDR3 comprises 13 residues. CDR3 protein: CATSERRNTEAFF. The CDR3 DNA reads as TGTGCCACCAGTGAACGGAGGAACACTGAAGCTTTCTTT.

J is TRBJ2-3 and V is TRBV7-9; the match to TRBD2 covers 7 bases. The trim removed 5 bases at V and 2 bases at J, leaving 10 bases unmatched. The CDR3 is 16 residues long. Germline assignment: CDR1 SEHNR and CDR2 FQNEAQ (reference sequence). The DNA of the CDR3 is TGTGCCAGCAGCCCACCAATTAGCGGGTTCACAGATACGCAGTATTTT. Translation: CASSPPISGFTDTQYF. Together with reference TRBV7-9 and TRBJ2-3, the CDR3 gives the full variable domain: DTGVSQNPRHKITKRGQNVTFRCDPISEHNRLYWYRQTLGQGPEFLTYFQNEAQLEKSRLLSDRFSAERPKGSFSTLEIQRTEQGDSAMYLCASSPPISGFTDTQYFGPGTRLTVL.

At least ten counts were recorded for this clonotype. The V and J genes are TRBV11-2 and TRBJ1-1, with 8 bases aligning to TRBD1. The CDR3 runs to 16 residues. CDR1 SGHAT and CDR2 FQNNGV come from the germline V gene. The ends lost 3 bases at V and 5 bases at J; junction bases unmatched: 11. This chain's CDR3 is CASSLFRTGPGTEAFF. CDR3 DNA: TGTGCCAGCAGCTTGTTCCGGACAGGGCCGGGAACTGAAGCTTTCTTT.

At least ten counts were recorded for this clonotype. The V gene is TRBV10-3, the J gene TRBJ2-5; D remains unclear. Deletions cut 1 base from V and 4 bases from J, with 7 bases between. Germline loops: CDR1 ENHRY, CDR2 SYGVKD. The CDR3 loop spans 13 amino acids. In DNA, the CDR3 is TGTGCCATCAGTGAGTTGCAAGGAGAGACCCAGTACTTC. Translation: CAISELQGETQYF.

The gene calls are TRBV7-2 and TRBJ1-5; D gene unclear. V was clipped by 5 bases and J by 11 bases, with 16 bases between them. CDR1 SGHTA and CDR2 FQGNSA come from the germline V gene. This CDR3 has 13 residues. The CDR3: CASSPHGQETQHF. Here the CDR3 DNA reads TGTGCCAGCAGCCCCCATGGGCAAGAGACCCAGCATTTT.

This clonotype showed up just once. As the CDR3 is not closed by the conserved phenylalanine or tryptophan, this likely results from a read error. The chain couples TRBV11-2 to TRBJ1-2; D gene ambiguous. Looked up from germline, CDR1 is SGHAT and CDR2 is FQNNGV. V was clipped by 3 bases and J by 5 bases, with 7 bases between them. The CDR3 has 12 residues. CDR3 DNA: TGTGCCAGCAGCTTGCAGGCTTATGGCTACACCCTC. It translates to CASSLQAYGYTL.

As concerns this clonotype: The germline gene is not matched at one end of the junction; a read error may be the cause. This sequence joins TRBV7-9 and TRBJ2-2; 7 bases map to TRBD1. The germline gives CDR1 SEHNR, CDR2 FQNEAQ (reference sequence). This CDR3 contains 16 residues. Here the CDR3 reads CASSRQGVVNTGELSF. DNA for the CDR3: TGTGCCAGCAGCCGTCAGGGGGTAGTGAACACCGGGGAGCTGTCTTTT. Looking up the rest from reference TRBV7-9 and TRBJ2-2 gives the full variable domain: DTGVSQNPRHKITKRGQNVTFRCDPISEHNRLYWYRQTLGQGPEFLTYFQNEAQLEKSRLLSDRFSAERPKGSFSTLEIQRTEQGDSAMYLCASSRQGVVNTGELSFGEGSRLTVL.